This T cell receptor (beta chain) is drawn from a study of T cells in tuberculosis. Thawed, overnight-rested PBMC were stained with GMM-loaded CD1B tetramer, viability dye and anti-CD3, then sorted. The lipid loaded on the CD1B tetramers was C32 glucose monomycolate from Rhodococcus equi. Before cryopreservation, the sorted PBMC lost their CD14-expressing monocytes. Each donor contributed 80,000 to 100,000 sorted tetramer-negative cells. Sequencing of TCR-alpha and TCR-beta chains was unpaired. TCRdb's copy holds only in-frame clones and misses some; the assay was immunoSEQ multiplex PCR. Altogether about 58,000 clones are present, 88% being singletons, with the ten largest covering roughly a fifth. General study findings and limits: T cells binding CD1B-GMM tetramer weakly possibly escaped the sort.

The trim removed 4 bases at V and 8 bases at J, leaving 5 bases unmatched. CDR1 is MNHEY and CDR2 is SVGAGI in the germline V gene. CDR3 size: 13 residues. The specimen sequenced was CD1b-GMM tetramer-negative cells sorted from PBMCs. This clonotype was sampled from an adult woman with latent tuberculosis. The chain joins TRBV6-5 to TRBJ1-1; 9 nucleotides align to TRBD1. In nucleotides, the CDR3 is TGTGCCAGCAGTTTCGTACAGGGGGCCGAAGCTTTCTTT. Its protein product is CASSFVQGAEAFF.